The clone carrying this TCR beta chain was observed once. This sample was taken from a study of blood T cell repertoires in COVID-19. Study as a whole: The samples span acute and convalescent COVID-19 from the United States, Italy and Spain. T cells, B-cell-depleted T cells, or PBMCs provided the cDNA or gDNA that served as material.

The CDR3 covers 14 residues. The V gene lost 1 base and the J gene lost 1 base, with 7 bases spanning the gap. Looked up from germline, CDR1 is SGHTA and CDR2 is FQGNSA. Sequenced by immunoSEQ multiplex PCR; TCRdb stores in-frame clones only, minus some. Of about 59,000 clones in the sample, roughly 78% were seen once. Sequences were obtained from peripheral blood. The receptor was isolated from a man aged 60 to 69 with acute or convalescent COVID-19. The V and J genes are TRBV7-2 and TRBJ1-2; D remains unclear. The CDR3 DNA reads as TGTGCCAGCAGCTTAGGAGGATTTAACTATGGCTACACCTTC. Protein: CASSLGGFNYGYTF.